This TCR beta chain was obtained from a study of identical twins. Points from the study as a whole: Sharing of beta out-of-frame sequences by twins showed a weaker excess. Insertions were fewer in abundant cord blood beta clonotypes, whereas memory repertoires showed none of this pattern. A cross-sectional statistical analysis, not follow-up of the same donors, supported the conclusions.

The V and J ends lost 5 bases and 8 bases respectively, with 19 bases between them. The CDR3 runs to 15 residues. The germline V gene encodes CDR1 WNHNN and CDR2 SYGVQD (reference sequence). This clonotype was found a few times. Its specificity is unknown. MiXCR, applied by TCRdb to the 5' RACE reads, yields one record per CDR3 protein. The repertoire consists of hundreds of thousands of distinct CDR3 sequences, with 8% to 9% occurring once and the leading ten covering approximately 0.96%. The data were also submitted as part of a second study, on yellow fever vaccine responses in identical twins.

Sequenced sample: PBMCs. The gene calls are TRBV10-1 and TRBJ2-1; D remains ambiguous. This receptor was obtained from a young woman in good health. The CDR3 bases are TGCGCCAGCAGTAAGAGTGAAGCCTTCTCCTATGAGCAGTTCTTC. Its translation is CASSKSEAFSYEQFF.